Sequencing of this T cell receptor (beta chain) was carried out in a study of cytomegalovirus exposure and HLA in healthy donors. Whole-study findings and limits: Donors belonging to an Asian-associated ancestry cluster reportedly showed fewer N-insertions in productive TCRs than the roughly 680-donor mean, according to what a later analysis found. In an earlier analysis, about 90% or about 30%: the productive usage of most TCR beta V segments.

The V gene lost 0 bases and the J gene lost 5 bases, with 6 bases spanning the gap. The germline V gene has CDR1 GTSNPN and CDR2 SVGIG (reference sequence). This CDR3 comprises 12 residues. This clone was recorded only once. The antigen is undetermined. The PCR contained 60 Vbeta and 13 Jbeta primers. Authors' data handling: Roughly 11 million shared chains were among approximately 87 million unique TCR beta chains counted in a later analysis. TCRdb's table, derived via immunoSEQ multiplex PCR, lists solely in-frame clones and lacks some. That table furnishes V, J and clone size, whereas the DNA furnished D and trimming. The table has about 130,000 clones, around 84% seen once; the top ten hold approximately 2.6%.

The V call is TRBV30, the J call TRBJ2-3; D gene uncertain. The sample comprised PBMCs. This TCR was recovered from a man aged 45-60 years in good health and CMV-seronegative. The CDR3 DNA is TGTGCCTGGAGTGTACGGTTAGATACGCAGTATTTT. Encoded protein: CAWSVRLDTQYF. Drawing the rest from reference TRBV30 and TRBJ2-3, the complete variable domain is SQTIHQWPATLVQPVGSPLSLECTVEGTSNPNLYWYRQAAGRGLQLLFYSVGIGQISSEVPQNLSASRPQDRQFILSSKKLLLSDSGFYLCAWSVRLDTQYFGPGTRLTVL.